This T cell receptor beta chain was profiled in a study of blood T cell repertoires in COVID-19. Study as a whole: T cells, B-cell-depleted T cells, or PBMCs supplied cDNA or gDNA.

Repertoires were generated with immunoSEQ multiplex PCR, while TCRdb's copy carries only in-frame clones and drops some. The data hold under 55,000 clones, with more than 75% observed a single time. The germline gives CDR1 SGHAT, CDR2 FQNNGV. Losses at the gene ends were 6 bases for V and 3 bases for J; bases not matched to a gene: 3. CDR3 size: 14 residues. Sample: peripheral blood. The V and J genes are TRBV11-2 and TRBJ2-5, with TRBD2 matching over 11 bases. This receptor was taken from a human donor in a cohort sampled during active COVID-19. The CDR3 DNA is TGTGCCAGCAGACGACTAGCGGGAAAAGAGACCCAGTACTTC. Protein sequence: CASRRLAGKETQYF.